Listed below are T cell receptor beta chains from one sample, sequenced in a study of CD8 T cell repertoires and HIV-1 epitope variants. Sequenced by immunoSEQ multiplex PCR; TCRdb stores in-frame clones only, minus some. This table holds more than 85,000 clones, roughly four fifths found once. The sequencing input was uncultured baseline CD8+ T cells from peripheral blood mononuclear cells (PBMCs). These receptors originate from a male donor with HIV. Each CDR3 is given without its conserved first and last residue.

v_gene: TRBV7-2
j_gene: TRBJ2-1
len: 13
CDR3aa: ASSSLSGGYNEQF

v_gene: TRBV5-4
j_gene: TRBJ2-1
len: 15
CDR3aa: ASSLTSGRRGPNEQF

v_gene: TRBV5-4
j_gene: TRBJ2-3
len: 12
CDR3aa: ASSLDHSTDTQY

v_gene: TRBV5-1
j_gene: TRBJ2-1
len: 12
CDR3aa: ASSPYQGVDEQF

v_gene: TRBV5-1
j_gene: TRBJ2-7
len: 12
CDR3aa: ASSPDAHAYEQY

v_gene: TRBV7-2
j_gene: TRBJ1-3
len: 14
CDR3aa: ASSLVGLGSGNTIY

v_gene: TRBV27
j_gene: TRBJ2-1
len: 13
CDR3aa: ASSLEGTGYNEQF

v_gene: TRBV27
j_gene: TRBJ2-1
len: 13
CDR3aa: ASSLSSGDYNEQF

v_gene: TRBV27
j_gene: TRBJ1-2
len: 9
CDR3aa: ASGRTYGYT

v_gene: TRBV28
j_gene: TRBJ2-2
len: 16
CDR3aa: ASSPNPPGQGHTGELF

v_gene: TRBV27
j_gene: TRBJ1-1
len: 11
CDR3aa: ASSLKRNTEAF

v_gene: TRBV5-1
j_gene: TRBJ1-1
len: 13
CDR3aa: ASSLGDPRNTEAF

v_gene: TRBV7-8
j_gene: TRBJ1-5
len: 12
CDR3aa: ASSSQGLNQPQH

v_gene: TRBV19
j_gene: TRBJ1-2
len: 13
CDR3aa: ASSNLVEGNYGYT

v_gene: TRBV28
j_gene: TRBJ1-3
len: 14
CDR3aa: ASSSWTGESGNTIY

v_gene: TRBV19
j_gene: TRBJ2-1
len: 11
CDR3aa: ASTQSSYNEQF

v_gene: TRBV30
j_gene: TRBJ2-5
len: 12
CDR3aa: ACSPGQGAKTQY

v_gene: TRBV27
j_gene: TRBJ1-3
len: 13
CDR3aa: ASSLYEGSGNTIY

v_gene: TRBV10-3
j_gene: TRBJ2-7
len: 11
CDR3aa: AIRPGGSYEQY

v_gene: TRBV7-9
j_gene: TRBJ2-7
len: 12
CDR3aa: ASRLGGENNEQY

v_gene: TRBV2
j_gene: TRBJ1-6
len: 12
CDR3aa: ASSRDPRPLALH

v_gene: TRBV30
j_gene: TRBJ2-2
len: 13
CDR3aa: AWSVERPNTGELF

v_gene: TRBV5-5
j_gene: TRBJ2-7
len: 13
CDR3aa: ASSLGGGGQPDRD

v_gene: TRBV14
j_gene: TRBJ2-3
len: 13
CDR3aa: ASRAQGAMTDTQY

v_gene: TRBV19
j_gene: TRBJ2-7
len: 12
CDR3aa: ASSMSDRNYEQY

v_gene: TRBV9
j_gene: TRBJ2-5
len: 12
CDR3aa: ASSDMRGSETQY

v_gene: TRBV6-4
j_gene: TRBJ2-3
len: 13
CDR3aa: ASSLTSQDTDTQY

v_gene: TRBV6-1
j_gene: TRBJ1-1
len: 13
CDR3aa: ASSDLGGPNTEAF

v_gene: TRBV6-5
j_gene: TRBJ1-1
len: 11
CDR3aa: ASREGAYDEAF

v_gene: TRBV29-1
j_gene: TRBJ2-5
len: 12
CDR3aa: STRGELGRETQY

v_gene: TRBV21-1
j_gene: TRBJ2-7
len: 13
CDR3aa: ASSSRGGFSYEQY

v_gene: TRBV19
j_gene: TRBJ1-3
len: 14
CDR3aa: ASSPRGGLQVNTIY

v_gene: TRBV6-1
j_gene: TRBJ1-2
len: 13
CDR3aa: ASIKPGTGVDGYT

v_gene: TRBV20-1
j_gene: TRBJ2-1
len: 8
CDR3aa: SAYFNEQF

v_gene: TRBV6-6
j_gene: TRBJ1-1
len: 14
CDR3aa: ASSYPTRQMNTEAF

v_gene: TRBV5-4
j_gene: TRBJ2-5
len: 12
CDR3aa: ASSLLGGEGTQY

v_gene: TRBV28
j_gene: TRBJ2-7
len: 13
CDR3aa: ASRGTGGRTYEQY

v_gene: TRBV5-4
j_gene: TRBJ2-3
len: 13
CDR3aa: ASSLAGADRGTQY

v_gene: TRBV27
j_gene: TRBJ1-2
len: 9
CDR3aa: ASRGPYGYT

v_gene: TRBV6-5
j_gene: TRBJ2-2
len: 13
CDR3aa: ASLRGQGFTGELF

v_gene: TRBV7-2
j_gene: TRBJ1-2
len: 13
CDR3aa: ASSLLAPVDYGYT

v_gene: TRBV5-1
j_gene: TRBJ1-1
len: 12
CDR3aa: ASSQGRLNTEAF

v_gene: TRBV19
j_gene: TRBJ2-4
len: 12
CDR3aa: ASSVTGLGNIQY

v_gene: TRBV7-9
j_gene: TRBJ2-5
len: 14
CDR3aa: ASSLNPAGVGETQY

v_gene: TRBV7-9
j_gene: TRBJ1-5
len: 12
CDR3aa: ASSFSGGLQPQH

v_gene: TRBV28
j_gene: TRBJ2-1
len: 12
CDR3aa: ATLVWKGANEQF

v_gene: TRBV19
j_gene: TRBJ1-5
len: 13
CDR3aa: ASSIGTGVRQPQH

v_gene: TRBV6-6
j_gene: TRBJ2-1
len: 13
CDR3aa: ASSTRLPSGNEQF

v_gene: TRBV5-6
j_gene: TRBJ1-5
len: 11
CDR3aa: ASSFSGNQPQH

v_gene: TRBV4-3
j_gene: TRBJ1-1
len: 11
CDR3aa: ASSLGQNTEAF

v_gene: TRBV27
j_gene: TRBJ2-1
len: 13
CDR3aa: ASRTRQDSYNEQF

v_gene: TRBV4-3
j_gene: TRBJ1-5
len: 14
CDR3aa: ASSQDAFPGNQPQH